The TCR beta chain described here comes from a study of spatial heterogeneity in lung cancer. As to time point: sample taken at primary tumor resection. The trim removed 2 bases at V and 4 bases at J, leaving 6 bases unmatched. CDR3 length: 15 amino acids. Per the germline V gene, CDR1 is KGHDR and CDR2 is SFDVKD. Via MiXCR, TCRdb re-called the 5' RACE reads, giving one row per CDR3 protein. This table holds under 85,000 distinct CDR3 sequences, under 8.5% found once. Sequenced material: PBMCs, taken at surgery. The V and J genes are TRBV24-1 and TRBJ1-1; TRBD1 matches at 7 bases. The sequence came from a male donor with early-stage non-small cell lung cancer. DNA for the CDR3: TGTGCCACCAGTGATTCCAAAACAGGGGCCACTGAAGCTTTCTTT. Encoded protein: CATSDSKTGATEAFF.